This TCR beta chain was retrieved from a study of blood T cell repertoires in COVID-19. Study details: Material from acute and convalescent COVID-19 was sourced from the United States, Italy and Spain. PBMCs, B-cell-depleted T cells, or T cells were the source of the cDNA or gDNA that made up the material.

The CDR3 length is 12 residues. Trimming removed 2 bases at V and 6 bases at J, with 8 bases between. Germline loops: CDR1 GTSNPN, CDR2 SVGIG (reference sequence). The authors' processing: It was from reference gene primer amplification that nucleated cell counts were estimated. TCRdb's copy holds only in-frame clones and misses some; the assay was immunoSEQ multiplex PCR. V and J calls and clone size are as listed in that table; D and trimming were resolved from the DNA. The sample yields about 190,000 clones, around 85% seen once. The source is a man aged 25 to 45 with acute or convalescent COVID-19. The chain has TRBV30 and TRBJ2-1, with unresolved D. The sample consisted of peripheral blood. Written as DNA, the CDR3 is TGTGCCTGGAGTTCCTCCCTCAATGAGCAGTTCTTC. Translation gives CAWSSSLNEQFF.